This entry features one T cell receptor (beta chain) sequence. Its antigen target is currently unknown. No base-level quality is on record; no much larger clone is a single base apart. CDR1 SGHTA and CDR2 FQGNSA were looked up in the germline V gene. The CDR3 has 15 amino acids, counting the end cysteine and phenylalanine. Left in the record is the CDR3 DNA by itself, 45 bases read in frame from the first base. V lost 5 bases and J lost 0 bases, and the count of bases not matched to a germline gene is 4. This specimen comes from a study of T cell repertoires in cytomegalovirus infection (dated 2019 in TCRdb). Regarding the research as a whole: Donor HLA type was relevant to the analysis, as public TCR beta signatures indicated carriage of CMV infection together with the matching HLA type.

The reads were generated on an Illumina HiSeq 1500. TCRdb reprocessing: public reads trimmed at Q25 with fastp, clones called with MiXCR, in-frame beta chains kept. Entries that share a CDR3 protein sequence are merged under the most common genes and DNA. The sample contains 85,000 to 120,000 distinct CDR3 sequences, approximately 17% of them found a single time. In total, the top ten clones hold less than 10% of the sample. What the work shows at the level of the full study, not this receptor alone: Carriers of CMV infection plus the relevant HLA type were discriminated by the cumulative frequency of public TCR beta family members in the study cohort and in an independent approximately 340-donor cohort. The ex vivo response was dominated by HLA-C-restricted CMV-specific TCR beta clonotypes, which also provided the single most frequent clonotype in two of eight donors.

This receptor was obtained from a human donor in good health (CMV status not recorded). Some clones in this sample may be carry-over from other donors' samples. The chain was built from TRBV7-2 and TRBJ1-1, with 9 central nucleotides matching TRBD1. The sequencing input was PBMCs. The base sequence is TGTGCCAGCAGCCTACAGGGGGCCCTGAACACTGAAGCTTTCTTT. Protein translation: CASSLQGALNTEAFF.